This TCR beta chain was sequenced for a study of naive and memory T cell subsets. Remarks on this clonotype: The antigen is not known.

Both TRBC1 and TRBC2 were covered by a beta constant-region primer of two equimolar oligonucleotides. Nested alpha and beta constant-region primers with the SP2 primer drove four PCR rounds on ligated cDNA. Via MiXCR, TCRdb re-called the UMI-ligation and nested PCR reads, giving one row per CDR3 protein. In the table there are under 150,000 distinct CDR3 sequences, approximately 20% of which are singletons. Separate alpha and beta amplification began at the second PCR step. Four subsets defined by CD45RA and CD27 were sorted after CD3, CD4, CD8 and live/dead staining. Points from the study as a whole: From naive to CM, EM and EMRA, diversity decreased and Gini increased. Activation and differentiation may alter RNA-based TCR counts. Naive repertoires, especially CD8, held a few larger clonotypes, possibly memory cells re-expressing CD45RA.

The sequencing sample was made of naive CD8+ T cells from blood. This sequence originates from a human donor in good health.

CDR3 amino acids: CASSLDYGLTGSSYNEQFF. In nucleotides, the CDR3 is TGTGCCAGCAGCTTAGATTATGGACTAACGGGCAGCTCCTACAATGAGCAGTTCTTC. The genes are TRBV11-2 and TRBJ2-1; D possibly corresponds to TRBD2 (6 bases). V was cut by 0 bases and J by 0 bases, with 18 bases left in between. The CDR3 is made up of 19 amino acids. The V gene's germline CDR1 is SGHAT and CDR2 FQNNGV.